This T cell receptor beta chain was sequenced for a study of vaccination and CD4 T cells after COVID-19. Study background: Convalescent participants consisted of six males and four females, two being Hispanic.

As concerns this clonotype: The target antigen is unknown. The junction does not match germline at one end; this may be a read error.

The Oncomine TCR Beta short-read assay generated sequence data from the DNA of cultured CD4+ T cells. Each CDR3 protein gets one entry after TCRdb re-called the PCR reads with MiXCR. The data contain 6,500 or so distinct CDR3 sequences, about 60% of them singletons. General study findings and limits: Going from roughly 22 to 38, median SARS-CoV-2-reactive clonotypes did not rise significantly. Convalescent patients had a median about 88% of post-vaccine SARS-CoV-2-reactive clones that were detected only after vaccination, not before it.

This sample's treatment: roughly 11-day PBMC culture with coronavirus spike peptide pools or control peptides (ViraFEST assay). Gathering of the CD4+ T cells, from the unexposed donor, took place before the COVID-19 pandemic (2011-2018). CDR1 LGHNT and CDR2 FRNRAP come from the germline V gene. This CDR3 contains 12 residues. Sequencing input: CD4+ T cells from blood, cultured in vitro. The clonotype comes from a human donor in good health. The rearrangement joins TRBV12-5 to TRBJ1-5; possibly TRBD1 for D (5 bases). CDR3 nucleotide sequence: TGTGCTAGTGGACGGGACGGAGCCGCCCTTTCTTTT. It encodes CASGRDGAALSF.